Sequencing of this T cell receptor beta chain was carried out in a study of blood T cell repertoires in COVID-19. Overall study context: PBMCs, B-cell-depleted T cells, or T cells were the source of the cDNA or gDNA that made up the material.

Germline V gives CDR1 SGHRS, CDR2 YFSETQ. V lost 0 bases to trimming and J lost 5 bases, with 9 bases between them. This CDR3 is 14 amino acids long. Clones were sequenced by immunoSEQ multiplex PCR, and TCRdb holds only the in-frame ones, with some missing. The sample lists about 150,000 clones, 84% occurring once. Seattle patients were enrolled while actively infected and followed longitudinally. The chain has TRBV5-1 and TRBJ2-1; D is undetermined. This receptor was obtained from a man aged 25 to 45 with COVID-19, enrolled during active disease. The source material was peripheral blood. The CDR3: CASSLVSSNNEQFF. DNA for the CDR3: TGCGCCAGCAGCTTGGTGAGTTCAAACAATGAGCAGTTCTTC.